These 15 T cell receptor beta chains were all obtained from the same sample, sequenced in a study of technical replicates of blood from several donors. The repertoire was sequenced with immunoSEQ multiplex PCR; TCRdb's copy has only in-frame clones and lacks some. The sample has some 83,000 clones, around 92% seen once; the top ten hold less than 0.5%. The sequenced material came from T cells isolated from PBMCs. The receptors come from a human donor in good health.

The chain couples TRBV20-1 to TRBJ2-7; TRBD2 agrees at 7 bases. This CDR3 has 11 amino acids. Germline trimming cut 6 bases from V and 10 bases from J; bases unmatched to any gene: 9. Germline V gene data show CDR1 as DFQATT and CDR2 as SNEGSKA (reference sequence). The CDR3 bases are TGCAGTGCAACCGGGACTACACTCCAGTACTTC. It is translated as CSATGTTLQYF.

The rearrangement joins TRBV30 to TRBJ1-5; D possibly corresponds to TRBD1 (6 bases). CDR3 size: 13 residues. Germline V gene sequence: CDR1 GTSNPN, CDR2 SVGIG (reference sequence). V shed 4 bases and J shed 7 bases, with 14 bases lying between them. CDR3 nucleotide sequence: TGTGCCTGGACCCCAGGGGAGCGGCAGCCCCAGCATTTT. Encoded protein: CAWTPGERQPQHF.

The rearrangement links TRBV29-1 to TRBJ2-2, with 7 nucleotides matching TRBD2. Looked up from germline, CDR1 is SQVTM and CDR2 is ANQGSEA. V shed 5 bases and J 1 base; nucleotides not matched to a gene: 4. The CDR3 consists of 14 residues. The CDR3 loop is CSVRTSLNTGELFF. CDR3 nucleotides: TGCAGCGTTAGGACTAGTTTGAACACCGGGGAGCTGTTTTTT.

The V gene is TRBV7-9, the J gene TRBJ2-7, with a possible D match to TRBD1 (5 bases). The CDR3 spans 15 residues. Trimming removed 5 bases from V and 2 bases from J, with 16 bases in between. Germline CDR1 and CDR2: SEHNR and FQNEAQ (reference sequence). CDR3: CASSPEAPGPYEQYF. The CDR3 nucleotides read TGTGCCAGCAGCCCCGAGGCTCCAGGGCCCTACGAGCAGTACTTC.

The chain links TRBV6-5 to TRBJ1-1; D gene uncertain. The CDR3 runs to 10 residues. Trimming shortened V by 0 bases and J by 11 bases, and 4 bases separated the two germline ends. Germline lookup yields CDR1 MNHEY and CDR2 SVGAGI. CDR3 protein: CASSYSSAFF. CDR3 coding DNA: TGTGCCAGCAGTTACTCGAGTGCTTTCTTT.

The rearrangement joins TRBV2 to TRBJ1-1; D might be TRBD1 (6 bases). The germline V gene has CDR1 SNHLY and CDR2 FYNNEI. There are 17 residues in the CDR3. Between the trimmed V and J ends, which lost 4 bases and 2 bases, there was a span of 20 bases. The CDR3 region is CASSATGLGAINTEAFF. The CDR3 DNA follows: TGTGCCAGCAGTGCCACCGGCCTGGGGGCTATTAACACTGAAGCTTTCTTT.

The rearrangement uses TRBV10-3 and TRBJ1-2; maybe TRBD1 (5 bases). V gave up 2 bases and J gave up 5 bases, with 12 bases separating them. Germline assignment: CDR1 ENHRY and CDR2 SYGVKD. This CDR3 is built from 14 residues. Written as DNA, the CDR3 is TGTGCCATCAGTGAGATGGGGGACTTATATGGCTACACCTTC. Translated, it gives CAISEMGDLYGYTF.

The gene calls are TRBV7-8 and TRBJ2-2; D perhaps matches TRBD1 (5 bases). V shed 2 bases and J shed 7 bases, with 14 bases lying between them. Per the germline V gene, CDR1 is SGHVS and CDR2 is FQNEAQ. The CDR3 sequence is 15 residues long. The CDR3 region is CASSLLGAVGGELFF. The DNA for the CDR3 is TGTGCCAGCAGCTTACTTGGGGCGGTTGGCGGGGAGCTGTTTTTT.

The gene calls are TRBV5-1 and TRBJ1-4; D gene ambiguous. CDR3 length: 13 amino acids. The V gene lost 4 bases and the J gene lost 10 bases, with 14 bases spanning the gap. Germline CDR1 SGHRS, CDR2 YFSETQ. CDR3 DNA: TGCGCCAGCAGCCCCCAATTTGAGGGAAAACTGTTTTTT. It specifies CASSPQFEGKLFF.

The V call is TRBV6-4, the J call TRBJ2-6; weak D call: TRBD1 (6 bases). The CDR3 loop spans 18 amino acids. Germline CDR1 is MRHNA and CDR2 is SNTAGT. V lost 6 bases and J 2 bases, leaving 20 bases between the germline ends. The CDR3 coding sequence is TGTGCCAGCAGCCCAACAGGGAGACGCGTAGCTGGGGCCAACGTCCTGACTTTC. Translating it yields CASSPTGRRVAGANVLTF.

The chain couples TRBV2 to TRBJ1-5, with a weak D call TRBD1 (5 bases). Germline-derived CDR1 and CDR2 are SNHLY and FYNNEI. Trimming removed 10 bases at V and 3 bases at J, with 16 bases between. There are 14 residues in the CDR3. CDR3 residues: CATARTGLNQPQHF. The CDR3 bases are TGTGCCACCGCACGTACGGGACTCAATCAGCCCCAGCATTTT. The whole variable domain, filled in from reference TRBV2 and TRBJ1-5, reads EPEVTQTPSHQVTQMGQEVILRCVPISNHLYFYWYRQILGQKVEFLVSFYNNEISEKSEIFDDQFSVERPDGSNFTLKIRSTKLEDSAMYFCATARTGLNQPQHFGDGTRLSIL.

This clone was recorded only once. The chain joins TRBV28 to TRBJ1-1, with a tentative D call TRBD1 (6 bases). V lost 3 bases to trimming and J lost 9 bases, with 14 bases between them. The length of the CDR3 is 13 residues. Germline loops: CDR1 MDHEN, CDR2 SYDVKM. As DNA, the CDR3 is TGTGCCAGCAGTTTTAGAGGGGGTAGAAAAGCTTTCTTT. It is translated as CASSFRGGRKAFF.

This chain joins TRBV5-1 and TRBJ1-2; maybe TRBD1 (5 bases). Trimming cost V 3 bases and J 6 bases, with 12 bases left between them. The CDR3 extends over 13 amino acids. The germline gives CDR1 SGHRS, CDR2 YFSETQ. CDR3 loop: CASSSQGGDGYTF. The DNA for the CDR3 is TGCGCCAGCAGCTCTCAGGGAGGGGATGGCTACACCTTC.

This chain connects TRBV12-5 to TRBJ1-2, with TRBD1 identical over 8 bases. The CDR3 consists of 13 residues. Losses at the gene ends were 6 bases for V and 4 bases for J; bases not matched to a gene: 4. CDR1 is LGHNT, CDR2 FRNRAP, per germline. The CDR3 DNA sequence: TGTGCTAGTGGACCAGGGGGCGGCTATGGCTACACCTTC. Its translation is CASGPGGGYGYTF.

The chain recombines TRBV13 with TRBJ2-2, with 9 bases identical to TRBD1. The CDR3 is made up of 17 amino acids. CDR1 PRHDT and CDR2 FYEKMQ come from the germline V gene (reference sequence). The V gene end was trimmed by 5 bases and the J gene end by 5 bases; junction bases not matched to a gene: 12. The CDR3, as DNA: TGTGCCAGCAGCACAGAGAGAGGACAGGGGAAAACCGGGGAGCTGTTTTTT. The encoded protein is CASSTERGQGKTGELFF.